These 25 T cell receptor beta chains originate from one sample sequenced in a study of T-cell reconstitution after alpha-beta-depleted transplantation in children. As it was prepared, the TCRbeta library received unique molecular identifiers. From the PCR reads, TCRdb called clonotypes with MiXCR, one entry per CDR3 protein. The data show a few hundred thousand distinct CDR3 sequences, about 12% seen once. The sequencing used PBMCs from the stem cell graft donor, collected from the stem cell graft. These TCRs come from a human donor who donated a stem cell graft to a child with combined immunodeficiency.

V and J are TRBV10-3 and TRBJ1-2; D is undetermined. This CDR3 is built from 11 residues. Looked up from germline, CDR1 is ENHRY and CDR2 is SYGVKD. Trimming left V 3 bases short and J 8 bases short, with 7 bases between. The CDR3 DNA is TGTGCCATCAGTGACCCTTCGGGCTACACCTTC. The encoded protein is CAISDPSGYTF.

The V gene is TRBV30, the J gene TRBJ2-7; TRBD2 agrees at 7 bases. Trimming removed 4 bases from V and 5 bases from J; junction bases left unmatched: 11. Germline V gene data show CDR1 as GTSNPN and CDR2 as SVGIG (reference sequence). CDR3 size: 14 residues. CDR3 nucleotide sequence: TGTGCCTGGAAGGTACTAGCGCGAGTAAACGAGCAGTACTTC. It is translated as CAWKVLARVNEQYF.

This clonotype showed up many times. The chain couples TRBV6-1 to TRBJ2-3, with 11 bases that match TRBD1. V lost 4 bases and J lost 3; bases outside the gene matches: 6. The CDR3 has 16 residues. The V gene's germline CDR1 is MNHNS and CDR2 SASEGT. The chain's CDR3 is CASSGRTGGFTDTQYF. The CDR3, as DNA: TGTGCCAGCAGTGGCAGGACAGGGGGCTTTACAGATACGCAGTATTTT.

This clonotype was counted at least ten times. V is TRBV6-2 or TRBV6-3 and J is TRBJ2-7; 7 bases map to TRBD1. Germline-derived CDR1 and CDR2 are MNHEY and SVGEGT. Trimming took 5 bases from V and 3 from J; bases not matched to a gene: 10. CDR3 length: 15 amino acids. The CDR3 region has the DNA TGTGCCAGCAGTCCCCTCCGGGACAGCCACTACGAGCAGTACTTC. It is translated as CASSPLRDSHYEQYF.

This clonotype was recorded many times. This rearrangement joins TRBV29-1 to TRBJ2-7; 8 bases are a match to TRBD2. In germline, CDR1 is SQVTM, CDR2 ANQGSEA. The CDR3 runs 12 residues. Trimming at V came to 3 bases and at J to 4 bases, leaving 2 bases not matched to a gene. The CDR3 DNA sequence: TGCAGCGTTGAGGCGGGAGGTTACGAGCAGTACTTC. This codes for CSVEAGGYEQYF.

The chain joins TRBV19 to TRBJ2-1; D ambiguous. The CDR3 covers 15 residues. Germline CDR1 reads LNHDA; CDR2 reads SQIVND (reference sequence). Trimming removed 5 bases from V and 0 bases from J, with 11 bases in between. The CDR3 DNA reads TGTGCCAGTAGTCCCCGGCGGAGCTCCTACAATGAGCAGTTCTTC. Its translation: CASSPRRSSYNEQFF.

This clonotype was picked up many times. The chain couples TRBV5-1 to TRBJ2-1; TRBD2 aligns across 10 bases. There are 15 residues in the CDR3. Germline trimming cut 4 bases from V and 4 bases from J; bases unmatched to any gene: 5. Looked up from germline, CDR1 is SGHRS and CDR2 is YFSETQ. CDR3 protein: CASSVTSGDYNEQFF. The CDR3 DNA follows: TGCGCCAGCAGCGTCACTAGCGGGGATTACAATGAGCAGTTCTTC.

The V call is TRBV27, the J call TRBJ1-1; TRBD1 matches at 7 bases. There are 12 residues in the CDR3. Germline loops: CDR1 MNHEY, CDR2 SMNVEV (reference sequence). V lost 2 bases, J lost 9 bases, and 3 bases stayed unmatched. In DNA form, the CDR3 reads TGTGCCAGCAGTTTAGGAGGGGGCCAAGCTTTCTTT. Encoded protein: CASSLGGGQAFF.

The table lists this clonotype with a few counts. The gene calls are TRBV9 and TRBJ2-2; possibly TRBD2 for D (5 bases). The ends were cut back, 4 bases at V and 4 bases at J, with 26 bases in the middle. Germline V gives CDR1 SGDLS, CDR2 YYNGEE. The CDR3 has 19 residues. CDR3 sequence reads: CASSPLSGSDFRGTGELFF. The CDR3 bases are TGTGCCAGCAGCCCCCTCTCGGGGAGTGATTTCCGCGGCACCGGGGAGCTGTTTTTT. The whole variable domain, remainder taken from reference TRBV9 and TRBJ2-2, is DSGVTQTPKHLITATGQRVTLRCSPRSGDLSVYWYQQSLDQGLQFLIQYYNGEERAKGNILERFSAQQFPDLHSELNLSSLELGDSALYFCASSPLSGSDFRGTGELFFGEGSRLTVL.

With regard to this clonotype: Just one base apart from a much larger clone, this may be a read error. J is TRBJ1-1 and V is TRBV5-4; TRBD1 is a possible D gene (6 bases). V shed 4 bases and J shed 1 base, with 8 bases lying between them. Germline values: CDR1 SGHNT, CDR2 YYREEE (reference sequence). This CDR3 contains 13 residues. The CDR3 region is CASSQGQNTEAFF. In DNA, the CDR3 is TGTGCCAGCAGCCAGGGACAGAACACTGAAGCTTTCTTT.

This clonotype was found a few times. One base away lies a much larger clone, so this may be a sequencing read error. The chain combines TRBV5-4 with TRBJ2-7, with D perhaps matching TRBD2 (5 bases). The CDR3 totals 12 residues. V was trimmed by 4 bases and J by 3 bases, leaving 8 bases between them. Per germline, CDR1 SGHNT and CDR2 YYREEE (reference sequence). CDR3 sequence reads: CASSIGVYEQYF. The CDR3 DNA follows: TGTGCCAGCAGCATCGGGGTCTACGAGCAGTACTTC. Full variable domain (rest looked up from reference TRBV5-4 and TRBJ2-7): ETGVTQSPTHLIKTRGQQVTLRCSSQSGHNTVSWYQQALGQGPQFIFQYYREEENGRGNFPPRFSGLQFPNYSSELNVNALELDDSALYLCASSIGVYEQYFGPGTRLTVT.

This clonotype appeared many times. V and J are TRBV9 and TRBJ2-7, with 8 bases that match TRBD1. CDR1 is SGDLS and CDR2 is YYNGEE in the germline V gene. The trim removed 3 bases at V and 0 bases at J, leaving 2 bases unmatched. CDR3 length: 14 residues. In DNA, the CDR3 is TGTGCCAGCAGCGAAGGGACAGGCTCCTACGAGCAGTACTTC. Its protein is CASSEGTGSYEQYF.

This clonotype has a count of ten or more. The rearrangement links TRBV7-2 to TRBJ2-5; 11 nucleotides agree with TRBD1. Germline V CDR1 and CDR2: SGHTA, FQGNSA. V was clipped by 6 bases and J by 4 bases; unmatched bases: 4. This CDR3 spans 14 amino acids. This chain's CDR3 is CASRTGTGGETQYF. The CDR3 coding sequence is TGTGCCAGCAGAACCGGGACAGGGGGAGAGACCCAGTACTTC.

This clonotype was recorded a few times. The chain is built from TRBV10-3 and TRBJ2-2; the match to TRBD2 covers 11 bases. CDR1 and CDR2 from the germline V gene are ENHRY and SYGVKD. J gave up 6 bases and V 2 bases, and 8 bases lay outside the gene matches. The length of the CDR3 is 17 residues. The CDR3 nucleotides are TGTGCCATCAGTGAGGGACTAGCGGGCGAAGCGTCCGGGGAGCTGTTTTTT. Its protein product is CAISEGLAGEASGELFF.

With respect to this clonotype: Likely a read error: the CDR3 ends without its conserved phenylalanine or tryptophan. No DNA is shown, since the ends of the CDR3 on it are uncertain; the CDR3 is the one TCRdb lists. The gene calls are TRBV12-3 or TRBV12-4 and TRBJ1-1. The CDR3 is made up of 8 amino acids, end residues included. CDR3 protein: CASSPTLL.

The gene calls are TRBV20-1 and TRBJ2-7, with 8 bases fitting TRBD1. Per the germline V gene, CDR1 is DFQATT and CDR2 is SNEGSKA (reference sequence). The J segment lost 5 bases and the V segment lost 6 bases, leaving 9 bases of the junction unmatched. The CDR3 sequence is 13 residues long. The CDR3 reads CSAHGQGGNEQYF. The CDR3, as DNA: TGCAGTGCCCACGGACAGGGTGGAAACGAGCAGTACTTC.

The chain employs TRBV25-1 and TRBJ2-5, with TRBD2 identical over 11 bases. V lost 2 bases to trimming and J lost 4 bases; unmatched junction nucleotides: 6. This CDR3 has 16 amino acids. The germline V gene encodes CDR1 MGHDK and CDR2 SYGVNS. The CDR3 DNA sequence: TGTGCCAGCAGTGAACCTAGCGGGAGGCCAGGAGAGACCCAGTACTTC. It codes for CASSEPSGRPGETQYF.

This clonotype was observed many times. The V and J genes are TRBV6-5 and TRBJ2-6, with unresolved D. The CDR3 is 17 amino acids. Germline V gene data show CDR1 as MNHEY and CDR2 as SVGAGI. The germline V and J ends were trimmed by 3 bases and 2 bases, with 14 bases remaining between them. This CDR3 reads CASSYRQGDPGANVLTF. The CDR3 bases are TGTGCCAGCAGTTATCGCCAAGGCGATCCTGGGGCCAACGTCCTGACTTTC.

This clonotype was picked up many times. The genes are TRBV20-1 and TRBJ2-3; 11 nucleotides line up with TRBD2. V gave up 0 bases and J gave up 2 bases; unmatched junction bases: 10. Germline CDR1 and CDR2: DFQATT and SNEGSKA (reference sequence). The CDR3 extends over 18 amino acids. CDR3 in DNA: TGCAGTGCTAGAGACCCATCCCTACTAGCGGGGGACACAGATACGCAGTATTTT. It translates to CSARDPSLLAGDTDTQYF.

The chain combines TRBV11-2 with TRBJ2-1; tentatively, D is TRBD1 or TRBD2 (5 bases each). Germline CDR1 reads SGHAT; CDR2 reads FQNNGV. CDR3 length: 13 residues. Trimming took 5 bases from V and 8 from J, leaving 13 bases between them. The CDR3 spells CASSPRGFDEQFF. The DNA for the CDR3 is TGTGCCAGCAGCCCCCGGGGCTTCGATGAGCAGTTCTTC.

Here the CDR3 DNA reads TGTGCCAGCAGCAGAGGGGGGACTAGCGGGAGACACGAGCAGTACTTC. It specifies CASSRGGTSGRHEQYF. The chain employs TRBV13 and TRBJ2-7; 14 nucleotides align to TRBD2. This CDR3 contains 16 residues. Germline CDR1 is PRHDT and CDR2 is FYEKMQ (reference sequence). V lost 5 bases and J lost 5; bases outside the gene matches: 8. Full variable domain (rest looked up from reference TRBV13 and TRBJ2-7): AAGVIQSPRHLIKEKRETATLKCYPIPRHDTVYWYQQGPGQDPQFLISFYEKMQSDKGSIPDRFSAQQFSDYHSELNMSSLELGDSALYFCASSRGGTSGRHEQYFGPGTRLTVT.

This clonotype has just a few counts. This chain joins TRBV15 and TRBJ2-5; D uncertain. Germline V gene sequence: CDR1 LNHNV, CDR2 YYDKDF (reference sequence). Trimming left V 0 bases short and J 6 bases short, with 14 bases between. The CDR3 loop spans 15 amino acids. The DNA for the CDR3 is TGTGCCACCAGCAGAGATTTGGGCTTCCGGCAGACCCAGTACTTC. It codes for CATSRDLGFRQTQYF.

This clonotype was picked up a small number of times. The chain uses TRBV12-3 or TRBV12-4 and TRBJ2-7; the match to TRBD2 covers 11 bases. Unmatched junction bases numbered 6, after V lost 0 bases and J lost 11 bases. The CDR3 is 14 residues long. The DNA of the CDR3 is TGTGCCAGCAGTTTAGCGTCTAGCGGGAGGTCTAAGTACTTC. It is translated as CASSLASSGRSKYF.

This clonotype came up a few times. The chain links TRBV12-3 or TRBV12-4 to TRBJ2-2; 11 bases map to TRBD2. V lost 1 base and J lost 4; bases outside the gene matches: 2. There are 16 residues in the CDR3. CDR3 protein: CASSLGLAGGTGELFF. In DNA, the CDR3 is TGTGCCAGCAGTTTAGGGCTAGCGGGGGGCACCGGGGAGCTGTTTTTT.

This clonotype has ten or more counts. The rearrangement links TRBV25-1 to TRBJ2-3, with D perhaps TRBD2 (5 bases). The CDR3 is 15 amino acids. Looked up from germline, CDR1 is MGHDK and CDR2 is SYGVNS. Between the trimmed V and J ends, which lost 1 base and 2 bases, there was a span of 10 bases. CDR3 DNA: TGTGCCAGCAGTGAATTACTAGTTTTCACAGATACGCAGTATTTT. It translates to CASSELLVFTDTQYF.